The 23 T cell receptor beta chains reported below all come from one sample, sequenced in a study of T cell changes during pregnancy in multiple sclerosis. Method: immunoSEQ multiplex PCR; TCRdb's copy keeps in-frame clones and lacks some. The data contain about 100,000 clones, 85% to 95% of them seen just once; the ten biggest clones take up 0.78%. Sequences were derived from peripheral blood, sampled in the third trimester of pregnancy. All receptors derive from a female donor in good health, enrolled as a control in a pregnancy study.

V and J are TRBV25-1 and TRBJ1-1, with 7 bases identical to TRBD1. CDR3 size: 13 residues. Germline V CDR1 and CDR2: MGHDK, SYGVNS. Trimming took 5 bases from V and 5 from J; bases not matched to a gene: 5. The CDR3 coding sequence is TGTGCCAGCAGTTTACAGGGGATAACTGAAGCTTTCTTT. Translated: CASSLQGITEAFF.

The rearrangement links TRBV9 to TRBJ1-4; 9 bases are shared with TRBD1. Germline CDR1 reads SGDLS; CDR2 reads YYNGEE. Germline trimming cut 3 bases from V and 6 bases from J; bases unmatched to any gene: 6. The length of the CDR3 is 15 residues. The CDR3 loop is CASSAEQGAYEKLFF. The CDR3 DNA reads TGTGCCAGCAGCGCAGAACAGGGGGCGTATGAAAAACTGTTTTTT. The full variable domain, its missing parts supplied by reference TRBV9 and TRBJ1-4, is DSGVTQTPKHLITATGQRVTLRCSPRSGDLSVYWYQQSLDQGLQFLIQYYNGEERAKGNILERFSAQQFPDLHSELNLSSLELGDSALYFCASSAEQGAYEKLFFGSGTQLSVL.

In DNA form, the CDR3 reads TGTGCCAGCAGCTTAGCGTTAGTAGGGGGCGGATACACTGAAGCTTTCTTT. The encoded protein is CASSLALVGGGYTEAFF. The chain carries TRBV7-8 and TRBJ1-1; 7 bases align to TRBD1. CDR1 is SGHVS, CDR2 FQNEAQ, per germline. The CDR3 covers 17 residues. Losses at the gene ends were 0 bases for V and 3 bases for J; bases not matched to a gene: 10.

For the CDR3, the DNA is TGTGCCAGCAGTTTAAATACGCCTATTCCTTGGGCCAACTATGGCTACACCTTC. Its protein product is CASSLNTPIPWANYGYTF. The chain uses TRBV27 and TRBJ1-2, with D unclear. This CDR3 is 18 amino acids long. V was trimmed by 2 bases and J by 2 bases, leaving 21 bases between them. Germline V gives CDR1 MNHEY, CDR2 SMNVEV (reference sequence).

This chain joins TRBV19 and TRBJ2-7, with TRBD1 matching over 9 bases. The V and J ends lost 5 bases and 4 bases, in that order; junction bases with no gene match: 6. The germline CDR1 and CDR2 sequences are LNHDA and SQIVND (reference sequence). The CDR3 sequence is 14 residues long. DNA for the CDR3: TGTGCCAGTAGTCCGGACAGGGGTACTTACGAGCAGTACTTC. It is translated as CASSPDRGTYEQYF.

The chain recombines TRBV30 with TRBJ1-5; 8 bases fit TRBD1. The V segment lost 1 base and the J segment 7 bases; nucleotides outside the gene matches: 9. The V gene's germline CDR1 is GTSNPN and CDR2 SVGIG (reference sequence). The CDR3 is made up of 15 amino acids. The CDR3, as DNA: TGTGCCTGGAGTGCCCAGGACAGGGATGCCCAGCCCCAGCATTTT. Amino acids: CAWSAQDRDAQPQHF.

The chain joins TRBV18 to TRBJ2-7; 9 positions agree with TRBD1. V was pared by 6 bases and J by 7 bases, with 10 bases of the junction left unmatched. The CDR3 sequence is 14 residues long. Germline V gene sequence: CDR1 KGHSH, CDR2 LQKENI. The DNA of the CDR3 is TGTGCCAGCTCCCCGGGACAGGGTACGAGAGAGCAGTACTTC. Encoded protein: CASSPGQGTREQYF.

For the CDR3, the DNA is TGTGCCAGTAGCCAGGGACAGGGGGTTTATCAGCCCCAGCATTTT. This sequence encodes CASSQGQGVYQPQHF. The J gene is TRBJ1-5, the V gene TRBV19; 11 bases line up with TRBD1. Germline V CDR1 and CDR2: LNHDA, SQIVND (reference sequence). V shed 6 bases, J shed 5 bases, and the junction held 6 bases outside the gene matches. CDR3 size: 15 residues.

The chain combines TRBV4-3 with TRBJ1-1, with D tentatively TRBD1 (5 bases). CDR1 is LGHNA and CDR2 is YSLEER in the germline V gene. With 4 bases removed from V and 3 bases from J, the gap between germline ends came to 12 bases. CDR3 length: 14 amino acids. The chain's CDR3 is CASSRSQAHTEAFF. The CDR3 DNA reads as TGCGCCAGCAGCCGATCACAGGCGCACACTGAAGCTTTCTTT.

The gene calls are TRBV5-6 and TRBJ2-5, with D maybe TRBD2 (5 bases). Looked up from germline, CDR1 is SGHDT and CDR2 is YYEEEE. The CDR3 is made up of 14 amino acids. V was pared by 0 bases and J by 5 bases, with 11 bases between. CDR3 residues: CASSLAGRRETQYF. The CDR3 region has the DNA TGTGCCAGCAGCTTGGCGGGTAGGAGGGAGACCCAGTACTTC. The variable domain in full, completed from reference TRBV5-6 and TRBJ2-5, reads DAGVTQSPTHLIKTRGQQVTLRCSPKSGHDTVSWYQQALGQGPQFIFQYYEEEERQRGNFPDRFSGHQFPNYSSELNVNALLLGDSALYLCASSLAGRRETQYFGPGTRLLVL.

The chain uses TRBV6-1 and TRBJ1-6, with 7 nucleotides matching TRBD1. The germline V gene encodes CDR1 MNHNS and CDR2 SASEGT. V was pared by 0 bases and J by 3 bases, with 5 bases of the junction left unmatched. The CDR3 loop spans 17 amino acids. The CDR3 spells CASSEAQGSGYNSPLHF. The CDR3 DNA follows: TGTGCCAGCAGTGAAGCACAGGGGTCGGGCTATAATTCACCCCTCCACTTT.

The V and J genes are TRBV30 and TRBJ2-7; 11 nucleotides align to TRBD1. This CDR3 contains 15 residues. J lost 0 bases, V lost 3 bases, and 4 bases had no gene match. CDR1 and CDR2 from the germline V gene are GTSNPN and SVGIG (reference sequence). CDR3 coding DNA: TGTGCCTGGAGCAAGGGGACAGGGGGCTCCTACGAGCAGTACTTC. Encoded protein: CAWSKGTGGSYEQYF.

The CDR3 DNA sequence: TGTGCCAGCAGCAGGGTGAGCAATCAGCCCCAGCATTTT. Residues: CASSRVSNQPQHF. The gene calls are TRBV6-5 and TRBJ1-5, with a possible D match to TRBD1 (5 bases). CDR3 size: 13 residues. The germline V gene has CDR1 MNHEY and CDR2 SVGAGI. V lost 6 bases, J lost 1 base, and 7 bases lay in between.

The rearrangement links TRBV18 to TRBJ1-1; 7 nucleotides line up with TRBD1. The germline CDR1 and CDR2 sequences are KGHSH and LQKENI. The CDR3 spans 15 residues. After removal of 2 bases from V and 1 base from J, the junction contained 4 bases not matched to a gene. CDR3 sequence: CASSPGGQKNTEAFF. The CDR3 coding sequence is TGTGCCAGCTCACCAGGGGGACAGAAGAACACTGAAGCTTTCTTT. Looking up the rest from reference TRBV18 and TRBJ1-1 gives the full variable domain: NAGVMQNPRHLVRRRGQEARLRCSPMKGHSHVYWYRQLPEEGLKFMVYLQKENIIDESGMPKERFSAEFPKEGPSILRIQQVVRGDSAAYFCASSPGGQKNTEAFFGQGTRLTVV.

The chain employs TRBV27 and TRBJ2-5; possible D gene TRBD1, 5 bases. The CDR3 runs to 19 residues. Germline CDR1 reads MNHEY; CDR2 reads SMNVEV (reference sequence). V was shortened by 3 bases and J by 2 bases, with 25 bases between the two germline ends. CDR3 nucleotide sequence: TGTGCCAGCAGTTTCACATGGGTGGGCTTTAGGGCAGGGCAAGAGACCCAGTACTTC. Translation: CASSFTWVGFRAGQETQYF.

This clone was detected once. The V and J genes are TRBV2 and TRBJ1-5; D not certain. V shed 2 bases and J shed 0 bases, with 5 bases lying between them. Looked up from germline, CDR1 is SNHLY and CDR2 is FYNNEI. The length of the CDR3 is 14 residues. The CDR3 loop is CASSEINSNQPQHF. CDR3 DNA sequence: TGTGCCAGCAGTGAAATTAATAGCAATCAGCCCCAGCATTTT.

CDR3 nucleotides: TGTGCCAGCAGCCACATCGACAGTACGCATGAAAAACTGTTTTTT. Translating it yields CASSHIDSTHEKLFF. The J gene is TRBJ1-4, the V gene TRBV7-9, with D possibly TRBD1 on 5 matching bases. The CDR3 has 15 amino acids. Germline V gives CDR1 SEHNR, CDR2 FQNEAQ (reference sequence). The V end lost 5 bases, the J end lost 6 bases, and 16 bases lay between the germline ends.

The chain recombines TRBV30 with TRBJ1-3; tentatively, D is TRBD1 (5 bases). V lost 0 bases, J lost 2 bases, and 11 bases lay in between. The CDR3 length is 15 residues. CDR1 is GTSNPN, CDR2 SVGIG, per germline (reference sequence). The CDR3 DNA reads TGTGCCTGGAGTGTAGGGGCCACCGCTGGAAACACCATATATTTT. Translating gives CAWSVGATAGNTIYF.

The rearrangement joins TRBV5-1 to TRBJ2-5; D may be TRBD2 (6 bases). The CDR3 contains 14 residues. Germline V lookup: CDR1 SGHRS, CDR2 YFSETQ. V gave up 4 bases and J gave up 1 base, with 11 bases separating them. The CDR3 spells CASSLDYSQETQYF. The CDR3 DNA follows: TGCGCCAGCAGCCTGGACTATTCCCAAGAGACCCAGTACTTC.

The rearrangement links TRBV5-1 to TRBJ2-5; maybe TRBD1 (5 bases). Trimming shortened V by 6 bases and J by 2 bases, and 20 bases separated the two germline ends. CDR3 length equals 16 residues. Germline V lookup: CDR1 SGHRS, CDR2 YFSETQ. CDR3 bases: TGCGCCAGCATAGAAAGCCCCTTGGGGCCACAAGAGACCCAGTACTTC. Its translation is CASIESPLGPQETQYF.

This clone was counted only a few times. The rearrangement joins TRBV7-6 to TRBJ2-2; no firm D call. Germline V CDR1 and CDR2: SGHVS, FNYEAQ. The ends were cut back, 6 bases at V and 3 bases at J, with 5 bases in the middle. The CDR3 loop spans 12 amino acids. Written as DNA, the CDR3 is TGTGCCAGCAGAACTGACACCGGGGAGCTGTTTTTT. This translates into CASRTDTGELFF.

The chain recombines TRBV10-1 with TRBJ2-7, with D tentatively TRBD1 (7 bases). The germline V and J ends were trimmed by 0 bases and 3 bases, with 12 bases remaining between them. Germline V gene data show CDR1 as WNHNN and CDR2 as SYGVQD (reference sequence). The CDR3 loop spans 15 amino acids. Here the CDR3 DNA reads TGCGCCAGCAGTGAGTCGGCGGGACAGTACTACGAGCAGTACTTC. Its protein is CASSESAGQYYEQYF.

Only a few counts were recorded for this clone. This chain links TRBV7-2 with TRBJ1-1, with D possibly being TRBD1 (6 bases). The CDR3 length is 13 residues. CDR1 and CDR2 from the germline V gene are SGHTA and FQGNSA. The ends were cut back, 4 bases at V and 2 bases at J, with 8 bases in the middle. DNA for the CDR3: TGTGCCAGCAGCTCGGACAGAAACACTGAAGCTTTCTTT. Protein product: CASSSDRNTEAFF. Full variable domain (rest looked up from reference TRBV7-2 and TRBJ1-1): GAGVSQSPSNKVTEKGKDVELRCDPISGHTALYWYRQSLGQGLEFLIYFQGNSAPDKSGLPSDRFSAERTGGSVSTLTIQRTQQEDSAVYLCASSSDRNTEAFFGQGTRLTVV.